A selection of T cell receptor beta chains follows, all from one sample in a study of neurological immune-mediated disorders. Each CDR3 protein gets one entry after TCRdb re-called the 5' RACE reads with MiXCR. Of approximately 51,000 distinct CDR3 sequences listed, about 3% are singletons. Sequenced sample: PBMCs. The receptors derive from a man between 35 and 55 years old with multiple sclerosis. The CDR3 runs from the conserved cysteine through the conserved F or W. The D gene is left open where the match is weak. Part of the rows lack a size; the others show once, few, many or a class for expanded clones.

NA,many,TRBV4-1,TRBJ1-2,TGCGCCAGCAGCCAAGATCGGGGGGTGATGAGTGGCTACACCTTC,CASSQDRGVMSGYTF
NA,many,TRBV9,TRBJ2-1,TGTGCCAGCAGCGCCGCGACAGGCTTCAATGAGCAGTTCTTC,CASSAATGFNEQFF
TRBD1,many,TRBV5-1,TRBJ1-1,TGCGCCAGCTTCCAGGGGGGGGTGAACACTGAAGCTTTCTTT,CASFQGGVNTEAFF
NA,many,TRBV7-2,TRBJ2-3,TGTGCCAGCAGCTTTAATGCGGAGGGGACTGCCACAGATACGCAGTATTTT,CASSFNAEGTATDTQYF
NA,many,TRBV6-2/TRBV6-3,TRBJ2-1,TGTGCCAGCGGGTCAGGGGTCCTACTTTACAATGAGCAGTTCTTC,CASGSGVLLYNEQFF
NA,many,TRBV6-5,TRBJ1-2,TGTGCCAGCAGCCGAGGGTACTCGGACTATGGCTACACCTTC,CASSRGYSDYGYTF
NA,many,TRBV5-6,TRBJ1-4,TGTGCCAGCAGCCCCGGGAGGGCGCTGAATGAAAAACTGTTTTTT,CASSPGRALNEKLFF
NA,many,TRBV10-3,TRBJ1-6,TGTGCCATCAGTGAAGGGGCAGAGGGGAATTCACCCCTCCACTTT,CAISEGAEGNSPLHF
NA,many,TRBV7-2,TRBJ1-6,TGTGCCAGCAGCTTTAGTCAGGGAAGTTCACCCCTCCACTTT,CASSFSQGSSPLHF
NA,NA,TRBV28,TRBJ2-1,TGTGCCAGCAGTTCCGGACAGTATGAGCAGTTCTTC,CASSSGQYEQFF
NA,many,TRBV5-6,TRBJ2-7,TGTGCCAGCAGCGAGGGGTTCGCCTACGAGCAGTACTTC,CASSEGFAYEQYF
NA,few,TRBV20-1,TRBJ2-7,TGCAGTGCTCTCACGGCTAGCCAAGAGCAGTACTTC,CSALTASQEQYF
NA,many,TRBV20-1,TRBJ2-5,TGCAGTGCTAGAGATCGGGGGGCACAACTCCAAGAGACCCAGTACTTC,CSARDRGAQLQETQYF